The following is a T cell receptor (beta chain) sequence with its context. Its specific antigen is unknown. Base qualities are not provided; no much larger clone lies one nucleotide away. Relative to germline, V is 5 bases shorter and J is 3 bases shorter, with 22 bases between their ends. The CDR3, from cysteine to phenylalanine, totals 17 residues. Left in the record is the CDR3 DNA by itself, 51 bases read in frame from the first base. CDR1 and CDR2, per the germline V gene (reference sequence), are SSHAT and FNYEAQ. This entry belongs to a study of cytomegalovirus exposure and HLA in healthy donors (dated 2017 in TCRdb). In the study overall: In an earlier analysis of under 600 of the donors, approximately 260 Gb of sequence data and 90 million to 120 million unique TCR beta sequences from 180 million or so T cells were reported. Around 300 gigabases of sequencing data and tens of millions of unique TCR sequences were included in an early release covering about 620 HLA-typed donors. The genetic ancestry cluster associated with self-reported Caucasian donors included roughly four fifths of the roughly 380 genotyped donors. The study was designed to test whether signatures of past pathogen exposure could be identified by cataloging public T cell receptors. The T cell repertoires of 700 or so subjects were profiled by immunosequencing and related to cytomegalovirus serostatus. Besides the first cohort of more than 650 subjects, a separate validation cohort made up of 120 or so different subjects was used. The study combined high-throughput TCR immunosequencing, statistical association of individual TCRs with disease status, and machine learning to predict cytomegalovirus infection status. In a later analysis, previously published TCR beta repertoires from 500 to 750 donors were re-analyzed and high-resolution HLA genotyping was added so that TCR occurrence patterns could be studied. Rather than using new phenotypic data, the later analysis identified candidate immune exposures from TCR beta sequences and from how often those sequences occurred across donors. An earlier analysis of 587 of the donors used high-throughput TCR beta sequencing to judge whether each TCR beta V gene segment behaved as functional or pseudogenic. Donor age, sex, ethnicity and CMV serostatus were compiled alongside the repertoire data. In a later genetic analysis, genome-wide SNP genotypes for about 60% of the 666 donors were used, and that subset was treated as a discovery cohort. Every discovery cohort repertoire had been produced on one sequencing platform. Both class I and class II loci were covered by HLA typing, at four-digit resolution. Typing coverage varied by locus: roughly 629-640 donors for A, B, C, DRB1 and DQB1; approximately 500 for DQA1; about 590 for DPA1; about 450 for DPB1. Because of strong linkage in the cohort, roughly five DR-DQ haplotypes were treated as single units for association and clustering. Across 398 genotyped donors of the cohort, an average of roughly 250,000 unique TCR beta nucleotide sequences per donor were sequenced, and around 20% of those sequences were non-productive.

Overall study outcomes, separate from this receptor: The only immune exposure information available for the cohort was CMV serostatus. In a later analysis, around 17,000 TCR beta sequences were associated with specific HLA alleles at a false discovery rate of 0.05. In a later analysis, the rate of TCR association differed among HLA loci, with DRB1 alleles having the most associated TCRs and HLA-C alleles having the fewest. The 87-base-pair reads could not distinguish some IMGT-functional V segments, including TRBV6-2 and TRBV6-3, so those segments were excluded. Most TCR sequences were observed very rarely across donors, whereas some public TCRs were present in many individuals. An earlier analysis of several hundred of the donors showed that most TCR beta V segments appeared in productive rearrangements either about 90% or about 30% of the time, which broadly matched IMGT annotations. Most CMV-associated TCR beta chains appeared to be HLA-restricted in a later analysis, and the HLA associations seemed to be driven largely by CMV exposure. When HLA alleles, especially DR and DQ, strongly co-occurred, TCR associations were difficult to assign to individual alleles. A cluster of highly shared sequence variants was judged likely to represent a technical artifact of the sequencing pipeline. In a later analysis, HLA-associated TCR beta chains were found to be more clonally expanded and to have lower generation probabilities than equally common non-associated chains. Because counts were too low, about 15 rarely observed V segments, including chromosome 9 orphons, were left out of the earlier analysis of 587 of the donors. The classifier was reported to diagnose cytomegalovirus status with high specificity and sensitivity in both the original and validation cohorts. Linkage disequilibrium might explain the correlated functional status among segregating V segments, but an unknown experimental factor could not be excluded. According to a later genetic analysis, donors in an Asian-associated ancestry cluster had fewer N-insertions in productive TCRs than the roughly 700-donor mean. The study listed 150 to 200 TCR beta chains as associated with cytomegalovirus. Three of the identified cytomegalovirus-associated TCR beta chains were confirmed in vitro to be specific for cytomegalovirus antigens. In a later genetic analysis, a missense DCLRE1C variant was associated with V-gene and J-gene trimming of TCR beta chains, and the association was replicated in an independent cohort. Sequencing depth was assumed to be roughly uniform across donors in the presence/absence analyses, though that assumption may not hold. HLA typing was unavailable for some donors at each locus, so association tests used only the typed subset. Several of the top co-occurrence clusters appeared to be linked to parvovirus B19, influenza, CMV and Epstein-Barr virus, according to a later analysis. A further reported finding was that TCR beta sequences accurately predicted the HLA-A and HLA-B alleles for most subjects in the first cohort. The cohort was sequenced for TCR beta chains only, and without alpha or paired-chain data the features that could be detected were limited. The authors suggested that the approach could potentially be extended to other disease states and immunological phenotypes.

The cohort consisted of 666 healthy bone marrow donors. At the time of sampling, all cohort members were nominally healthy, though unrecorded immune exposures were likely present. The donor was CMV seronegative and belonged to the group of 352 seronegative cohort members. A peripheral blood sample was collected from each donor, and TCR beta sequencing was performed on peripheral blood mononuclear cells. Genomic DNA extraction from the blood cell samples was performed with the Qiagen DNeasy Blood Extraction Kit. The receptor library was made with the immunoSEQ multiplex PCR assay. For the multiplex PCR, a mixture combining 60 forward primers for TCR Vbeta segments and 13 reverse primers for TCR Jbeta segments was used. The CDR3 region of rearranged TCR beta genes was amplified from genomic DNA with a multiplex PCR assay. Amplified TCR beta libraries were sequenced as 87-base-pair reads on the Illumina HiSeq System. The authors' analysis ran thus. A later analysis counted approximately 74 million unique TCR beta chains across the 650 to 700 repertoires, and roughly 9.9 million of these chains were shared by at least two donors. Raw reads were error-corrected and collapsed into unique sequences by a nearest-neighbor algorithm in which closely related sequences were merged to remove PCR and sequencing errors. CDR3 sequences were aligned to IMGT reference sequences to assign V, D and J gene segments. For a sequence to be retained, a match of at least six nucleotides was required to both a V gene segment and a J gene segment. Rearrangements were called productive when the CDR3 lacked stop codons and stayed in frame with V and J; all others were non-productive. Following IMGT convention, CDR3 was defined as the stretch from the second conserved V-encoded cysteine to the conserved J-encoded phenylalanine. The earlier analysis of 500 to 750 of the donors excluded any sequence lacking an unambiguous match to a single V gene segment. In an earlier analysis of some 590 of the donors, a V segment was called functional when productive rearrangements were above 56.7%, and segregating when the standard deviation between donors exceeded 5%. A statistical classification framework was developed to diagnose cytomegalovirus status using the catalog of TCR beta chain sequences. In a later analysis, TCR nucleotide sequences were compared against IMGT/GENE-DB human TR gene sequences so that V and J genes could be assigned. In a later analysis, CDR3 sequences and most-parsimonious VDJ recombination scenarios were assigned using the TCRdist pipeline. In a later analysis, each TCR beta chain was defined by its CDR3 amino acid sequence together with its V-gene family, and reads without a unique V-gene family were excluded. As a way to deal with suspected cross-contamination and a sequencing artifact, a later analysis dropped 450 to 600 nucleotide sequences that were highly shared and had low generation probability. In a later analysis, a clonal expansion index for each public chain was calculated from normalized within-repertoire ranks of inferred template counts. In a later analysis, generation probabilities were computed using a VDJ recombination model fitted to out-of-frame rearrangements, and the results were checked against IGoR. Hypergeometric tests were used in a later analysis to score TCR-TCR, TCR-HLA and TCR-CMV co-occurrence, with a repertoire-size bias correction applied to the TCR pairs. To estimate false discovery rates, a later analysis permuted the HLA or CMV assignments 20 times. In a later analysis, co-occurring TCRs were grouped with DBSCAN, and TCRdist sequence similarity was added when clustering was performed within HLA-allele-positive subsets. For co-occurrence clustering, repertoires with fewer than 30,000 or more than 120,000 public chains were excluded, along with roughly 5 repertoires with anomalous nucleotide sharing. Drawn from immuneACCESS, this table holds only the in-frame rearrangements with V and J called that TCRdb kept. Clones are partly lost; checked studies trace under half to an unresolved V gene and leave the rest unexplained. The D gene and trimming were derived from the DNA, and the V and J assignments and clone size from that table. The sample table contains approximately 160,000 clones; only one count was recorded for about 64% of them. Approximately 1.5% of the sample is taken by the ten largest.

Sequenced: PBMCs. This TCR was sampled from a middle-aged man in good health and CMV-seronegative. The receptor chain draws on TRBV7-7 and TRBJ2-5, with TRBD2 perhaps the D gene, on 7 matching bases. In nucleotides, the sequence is TGTGCCAGCAGCGAACTGACAGGAGTGGCGGGGGAAGAGACCCAGTACTTC. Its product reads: CASSELTGVAGEETQYF.